This T cell receptor (beta chain) was documented in a study of blood T cell repertoires in COVID-19. About the study: The analysed material was cDNA or gDNA that came from T cells, B-cell-depleted T cells, or PBMCs.

Seattle-derived patients entered the study during active infection and were followed longitudinally. This clone was seen only once. Data came from immunoSEQ multiplex PCR; TCRdb stores just in-frame clones and leaves some out. The sample holds 150,000 to 200,000 clones, about 86% seen once. Germline V gene sequence: CDR1 MNHEY, CDR2 SMNVEV (reference sequence). The ends were cut back, 3 bases at V and 5 bases at J, with 7 bases in the middle. CDR3 length equals 12 residues. This chain joins TRBV27 and TRBJ2-5; D is possibly TRBD2 (6 bases). Specimen: peripheral blood. This receptor was obtained from a woman in her 70s with COVID-19, enrolled during active disease. The CDR3 nucleotides read TGTGCCAGCAGTTTTGGAGGGGAGACCCAGTACTTC. This translates into CASSFGGETQYF.